This T cell receptor beta chain was recorded in a study of cytomegalovirus exposure and HLA in healthy donors. The study, taken as a whole, reports: Altogether, 150 or so TCR beta chains were recorded as cytomegalovirus-associated. Rare sequences made up most TCRs, while some public TCRs were found in many donors.

The data were produced by immunoSEQ multiplex PCR, yet TCRdb's version contains in-frame clones alone and is incomplete. The data show about 250,000 clones, roughly 84% seen once. As concerns this clone: As yet, its antigen is unknown.

Germline CDR1 and CDR2: SGHRS and YFSETQ. V lost 0 bases and J lost 0, with 10 bases in between. The CDR3 loop spans 15 amino acids. The material sequenced was PBMCs. J is TRBJ2-7 and V is TRBV5-1; D is unclear. This TCR derives from a man aged 18 to 29 in good health and CMV-seropositive. CDR3 in amino acids: CASSLADPSSYEQYF. The CDR3 DNA reads as TGCGCCAGCAGCTTGGCTGACCCTAGCTCCTACGAGCAGTACTTC.